This TCR beta chain was observed in a study of blood T cell repertoires in COVID-19. In the study's own analysis: The authors estimated nucleated cell counts from reference gene primer amplification. Clones were read by immunoSEQ multiplex PCR, and TCRdb kept only the in-frame ones, dropping some. The D gene and trimming were derived from the DNA, and the V and J assignments and clone size from that table. The sample lists approximately 30,000 clones, approximately 88% occurring once. The CDR3 consists of 14 residues. The germline V and J ends were trimmed by 6 bases and 2 bases, with 14 bases remaining between them. Germline lookup yields CDR1 MNHEY and CDR2 SVGEGT.

The clonotype was recovered from a human donor in a cohort sampled during active COVID-19. The chain has TRBV6-2 or TRBV6-3 and TRBJ2-7; possible D gene TRBD2, 5 bases. Specimen: peripheral blood. In DNA, the CDR3 is TGTGCCAGCAGCCCCGGGAACTACCCCTACGAGCAGTACTTC. This encodes CASSPGNYPYEQYF.